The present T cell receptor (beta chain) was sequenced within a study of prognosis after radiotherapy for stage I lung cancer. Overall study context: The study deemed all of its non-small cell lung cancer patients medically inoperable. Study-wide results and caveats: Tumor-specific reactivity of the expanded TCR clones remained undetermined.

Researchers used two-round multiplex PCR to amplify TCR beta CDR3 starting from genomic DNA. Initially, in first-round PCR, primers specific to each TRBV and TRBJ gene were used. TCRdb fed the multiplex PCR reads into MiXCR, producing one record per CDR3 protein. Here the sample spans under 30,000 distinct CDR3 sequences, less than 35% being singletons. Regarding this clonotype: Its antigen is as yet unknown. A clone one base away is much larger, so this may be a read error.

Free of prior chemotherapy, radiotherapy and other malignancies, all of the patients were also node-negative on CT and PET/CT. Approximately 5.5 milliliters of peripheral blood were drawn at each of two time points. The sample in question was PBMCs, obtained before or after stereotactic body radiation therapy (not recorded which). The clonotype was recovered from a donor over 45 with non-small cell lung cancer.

The CDR3 sequence: CASSPGTGKRTQYF. CDR3 coding DNA: TGTGCCAGCAGTCCCGGGACAGGGAAGCGGACCCAGTACTTC. The chain joins TRBV6-1 to TRBJ2-5, with 9 bases that match TRBD1. Germline-derived CDR1 and CDR2 are MNHNS and SASEGT. The CDR3 is made up of 14 amino acids. With V trimmed by 5 bases and J by 7 bases, 8 bases remained unmatched.